The entry below gives a single T cell receptor beta chain sequence along with its context. Being one base from a much bigger clone, this may be a read error. MiXCR was run by TCRdb on the reads, yielding one entry per CDR3 protein. The sample holds some 220,000 distinct CDR3 sequences, less than 35% seen once. These data come from a study of kidney transplant recipient with SARS-CoV-2 infection. This CDR3 spans 17 amino acids. Germline CDR1 is MNHEY and CDR2 is SVGEGT. V lost 4 bases to trimming and J lost 4 bases, with 22 bases between them. The TCR comes from a male patient aged 25 to 39 who had COVID-19 and was a kidney transplant recipient. Part of the T cells may come from the graft donor. The chain joins TRBV6-2 or TRBV6-3 to TRBJ1-2; D uncertain. The source material was a blood sample, sampled at baseline and on day 111 from a kidney transplant recipient. The CDR3 spells CASSCISCIGKAYGYTF. CDR3 nucleotide sequence: TGTGCCAGCAGTTGCATCTCCTGCATCGGAAAGGCCTATGGCTACACCTTC.